The present TCR beta chain was sequenced within a study of somatic mutations in cytotoxic T cells in rheumatoid arthritis. Study overall: After diagnosis, patient blood (about 27 ml EDTA) was drawn right away, before any treatment was given.

The assay was immunoSEQ multiplex PCR, and TCRdb's table has in-frame clones only and misses some. Found here are some 20,000 clones, under 85% of them singletons; the top ten hold over 13%. The sequence was collected from an adult with rheumatoid arthritis. The sample taken for sequencing was CD8+ T cells sorted from blood.

CDR3 DNA: TGCGCCAGCAGCTTTGAGACAGGGATATCCTACGAGCAGTACTTC. Its protein is CASSFETGISYEQYF. The genes are TRBV5-1 and TRBJ2-7; 7 bases line up with TRBD1. The junction had 6 bases not matched to a gene; V was cut back by 2 bases and J by 1 base. CDR1 and CDR2 (germline): SGHRS, YFSETQ. CDR3 size: 15 residues.